This T cell receptor beta chain was identified in a study of long-term antiretroviral therapy in people with HIV. Running of the v3.0 immunoSEQ assay took place at survey level. Repertoires were generated with immunoSEQ multiplex PCR, while TCRdb's copy carries only in-frame clones and drops some. The data contain around 15,000 clones, about 80% of them singletons. Here the sequenced sample was unsorted PBMCs, taken just before starting antiretroviral therapy. This receptor was identified in a man aged 40-50 years with HIV.

CDR3 loop: CASSVDSFDYEQYF. The DNA for the CDR3 is TGTGCCAGCAGCGTAGATTCGTTTGACTACGAGCAGTACTTC. The V gene is TRBV9, the J gene TRBJ2-7; D is ambiguous. CDR3 length: 14 amino acids. Germline assignment: CDR1 SGDLS and CDR2 YYNGEE. The ends were cut back, 0 bases at V and 3 bases at J, with 10 bases in the middle.